A selection of T cell receptor beta chains follows, all from one sample in a study of vaccination and CD4 T cells after COVID-19. TCRdb itself ran the PCR reads through MiXCR, one entry per CDR3 protein. The sample carries more than 15,000 distinct CDR3 sequences, 44% recorded once. These TCRs are of unknown antigen specificity. The sequenced sample consisted of CD4+ T cells from blood, cultured in vitro. These receptor sequences come from a human donor who had recovered from COVID-19. Each CDR3 is given with its conserved first and last residue. The D gene is left open where the match is weak. Expanded clones are given a class, and other clones once, few, many or no size at all.

TRBV6-1,NA,TRBJ2-5,TRBD2,CASSEALLGLAGVQETQYF,TGTGCCAGCAGTGAAGCGCTTCTGGGACTAGCGGGAGTACAAGAGACCCAGTACTTC
TRBV6-1,few,TRBJ1-6,NA,CASSQQGGLNSPLHF,TGTGCCAGCAGTCAACAGGGTGGGTTAAATTCACCCCTCCACTTT
TRBV19,NA,TRBJ2-3,TRBD2,CASRGRAGVADTQYF,TGTGCCAGTAGGGGAAGGGCGGGAGTAGCAGATACGCAGTATTTT
TRBV3-1,NA,TRBJ1-1,NA,CASSQEGRNEAFF,TGTGCCAGCAGCCAAGAAGGACGAAACGAAGCTTTCTTT
TRBV7-9,few,TRBJ2-6,NA,CASSLDSAGANVLTF,TGTGCCAGCAGCTTAGATTCCGCCGGGGCCAACGTCCTGACTTTC
TRBV20-1,NA,TRBJ2-1,TRBD2,CSARVSSGRVGSYNEQFF,TGCAGTGCTAGGGTTTCTAGCGGGAGGGTGGGATCCTACAATGAGCAGTTCTTC
TRBV6-2/TRBV6-3,NA,TRBJ2-3,TRBD2,CASSYSTSSTQYF,TGTGCCAGCAGTTACTCGACTAGCAGTACGCAGTATTTT
TRBV28,NA,TRBJ2-7,NA,CASSFSTGTVGHEQYF,TGTGCCAGCAGTTTTTCGACGGGGACGGTAGGGCACGAGCAGTACTTC
TRBV2,NA,TRBJ2-5,NA,CASSVGETQYF,TGTGCCAGCAGTGTCGGAGAGACCCAGTACTTC
TRBV20-1,NA,TRBJ1-1,TRBD1,CSARAGTGNLSAFF,TGCAGTGCTAGAGCCGGGACAGGTAATTTATCAGCTTTCTTT
TRBV20-1,few,TRBJ1-2,TRBD1,CSANTGQVDGYTF,TGCAGTGCTAATACGGGACAGGTCGATGGCTACACCTTC
TRBV30,NA,TRBJ1-6,NA,CAWSRSSYNSPLHF,TGTGCCTGGTCCCGGAGCTCCTATAATTCACCCCTCCACTTT
TRBV2,NA,TRBJ2-4,NA,CATNGQAKNIQYF,TGTGCCACCAACGGGCAGGCCAAAAACATTCAGTACTTC
TRBV25-1,few,TRBJ2-5,NA,CASSESGVRETQYF,TGTGCCAGCAGTGAATCGGGCGTAAGAGAGACCCAGTACTTC
TRBV20-1,few,TRBJ1-6,NA,CSASGNRVLNSPLHF,TGCAGTGCTAGTGGGAACAGGGTTCTCAATTCACCCCTCCACTTT
TRBV24-1,NA,TRBJ2-1,TRBD1,CATSDTGTGPYNEQFF,TGTGCCACCAGTGATACTGGGACAGGGCCATACAATGAGCAGTTCTTC
TRBV10-3,NA,TRBJ1-5,NA,CAISAAGNTGQPQHF,TGTGCCATCAGTGCAGCCGGCAACACTGGACAGCCCCAGCATTTT
TRBV7-3,NA,TRBJ1-2,NA,CASSAGGGYGYTF,TGTGCCAGCAGCGCCGGCGGGGGCTATGGCTACACCTTC
TRBV6-2/TRBV6-3,NA,TRBJ1-5,NA,CASSYSFSNQPQHF,TGTGCCAGCAGTTACTCGTTTAGCAATCAGCCCCAGCATTTT
TRBV28,few,TRBJ1-6,NA,CASRSWDPYYNSPLHF,TGTGCCAGCAGGTCCTGGGACCCATACTATAATTCACCCCTCCACTTT
TRBV6-1,NA,TRBJ1-5,NA,CASEGRGIDQPQHF,TGTGCCAGCGAGGGCAGGGGAATCGATCAGCCCCAGCATTTT
TRBV20-1,NA,TRBJ1-3,NA,CRARNPRSSGNTIYF,TGCAGAGCTAGAAACCCCCGCAGCTCTGGAAACACCATATATTTT